Reported below is one T cell receptor (beta chain). These data originate in a study of blood T cells in healthy people across ages. Germline V gene sequence: CDR1 SGHNT, CDR2 YENEEA. This CDR3 contains 18 residues. The ends were cut back, 1 base at V and 0 bases at J, with 13 bases in the middle. A sample-barcoded 5' primer and a J-beta primer mix were used in a second PCR of roughly 6 to 11 cycles. All cDNA molecules were each tagged by a template-switch adaptor with 12 random nucleotides. One entry per CDR3 protein results from TCRdb running MiXCR on the 5' RACE reads. The table has more than 700,000 distinct CDR3 sequences, roughly 53% seen once. Donors gave roughly 10 milliliters of peripheral blood apiece.

The sequenced material came from blood. The chain joins TRBV11-3 to TRBJ2-6; D is uncertain. The sequence was obtained from a man aged 80 or over in good health. The CDR3 sequence: CASSLGLQASSGANVLTF. CDR3 in DNA: TGTGCCAGCAGCTTAGGTCTTCAGGCAAGCTCTGGGGCCAACGTCCTGACTTTC.